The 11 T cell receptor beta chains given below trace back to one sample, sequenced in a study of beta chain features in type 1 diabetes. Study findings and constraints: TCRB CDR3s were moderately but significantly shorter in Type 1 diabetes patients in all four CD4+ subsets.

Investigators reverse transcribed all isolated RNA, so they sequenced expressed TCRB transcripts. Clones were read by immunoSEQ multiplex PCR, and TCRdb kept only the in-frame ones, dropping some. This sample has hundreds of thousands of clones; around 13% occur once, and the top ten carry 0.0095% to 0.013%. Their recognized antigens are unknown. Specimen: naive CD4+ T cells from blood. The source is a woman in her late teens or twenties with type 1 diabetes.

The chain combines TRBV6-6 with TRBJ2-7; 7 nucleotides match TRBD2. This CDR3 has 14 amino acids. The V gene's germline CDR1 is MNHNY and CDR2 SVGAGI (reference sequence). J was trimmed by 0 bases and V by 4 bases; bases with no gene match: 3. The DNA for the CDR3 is TGTGCCAGCAGTTTAGCGGGTTACTCCTACGAGCAGTACTTC. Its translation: CASSLAGYSYEQYF.

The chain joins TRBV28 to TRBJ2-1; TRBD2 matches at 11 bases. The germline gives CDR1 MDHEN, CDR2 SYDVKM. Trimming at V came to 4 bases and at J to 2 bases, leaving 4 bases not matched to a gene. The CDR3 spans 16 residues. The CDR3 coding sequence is TGTGCCAGCAGTTCGCCGGGACTAGCGGCCTACAATGAGCAGTTCTTC. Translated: CASSSPGLAAYNEQFF.

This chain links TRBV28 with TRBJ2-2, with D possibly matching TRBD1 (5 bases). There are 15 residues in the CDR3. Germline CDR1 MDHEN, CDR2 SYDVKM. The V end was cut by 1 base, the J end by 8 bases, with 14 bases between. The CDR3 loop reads CASSLSAGRSGELFF. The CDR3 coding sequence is TGTGCCAGCAGTTTATCGGCAGGGCGATCGGGGGAGCTGTTTTTT.

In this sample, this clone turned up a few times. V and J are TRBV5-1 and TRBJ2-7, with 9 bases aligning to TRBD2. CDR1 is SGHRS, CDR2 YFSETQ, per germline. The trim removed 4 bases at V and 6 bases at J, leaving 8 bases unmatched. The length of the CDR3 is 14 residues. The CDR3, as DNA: TGCGCCAGCAGCCCGGGGAATAGCGGGAGCGAGCAGTACTTC. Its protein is CASSPGNSGSEQYF.

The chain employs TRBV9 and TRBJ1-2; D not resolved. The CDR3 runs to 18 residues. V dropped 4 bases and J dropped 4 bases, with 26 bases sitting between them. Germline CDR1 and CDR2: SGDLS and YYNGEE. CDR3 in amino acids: CASSSPSGTAHNGYGYTF. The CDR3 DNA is TGTGCCAGCAGCTCCCCCTCAGGTACAGCTCATAACGGCTATGGCTACACCTTC.

The CDR3 sequence is CASSNSGSTGELFF. As DNA, the CDR3 is TGTGCCAGCAGCAATAGCGGGAGCACCGGGGAGCTGTTTTTT. The rearrangement joins TRBV14 to TRBJ2-2, with 9 bases matching TRBD2. Trimming took 5 bases from V and 4 from J; bases not matched to a gene: 2. Germline assignment: CDR1 SGHDN and CDR2 FVKESK. CDR3 length: 14 residues.

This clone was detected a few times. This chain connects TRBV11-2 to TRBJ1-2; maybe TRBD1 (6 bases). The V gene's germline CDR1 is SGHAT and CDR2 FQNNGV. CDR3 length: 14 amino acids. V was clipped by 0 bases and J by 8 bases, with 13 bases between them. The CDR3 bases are TGTGCCAGCAGCTTAGAGGGGGCATCGGGGGGCTACACCTTC. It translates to CASSLEGASGGYTF.

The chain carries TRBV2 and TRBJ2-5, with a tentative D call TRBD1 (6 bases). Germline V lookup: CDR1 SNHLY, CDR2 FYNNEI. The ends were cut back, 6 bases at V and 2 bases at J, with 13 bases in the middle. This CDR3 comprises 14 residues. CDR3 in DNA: TGTGCCAGCAGGAGGGACATCTCTCAAGAGACCCAGTACTTC. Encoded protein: CASRRDISQETQYF.

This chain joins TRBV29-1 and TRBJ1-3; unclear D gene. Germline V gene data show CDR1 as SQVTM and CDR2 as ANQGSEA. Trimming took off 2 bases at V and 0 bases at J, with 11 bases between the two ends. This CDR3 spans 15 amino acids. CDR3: CSVERRGYSGNTIYF. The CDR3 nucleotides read TGCAGCGTTGAACGGAGAGGATACTCTGGAAACACCATATATTTT.

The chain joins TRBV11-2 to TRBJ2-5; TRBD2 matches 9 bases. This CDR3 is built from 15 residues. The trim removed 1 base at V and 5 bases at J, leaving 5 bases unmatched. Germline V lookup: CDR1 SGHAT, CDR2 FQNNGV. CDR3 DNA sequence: TGTGCCAGCAGCTTAGGCGGGAGGGGACGGGAGACCCAGTACTTC. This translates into CASSLGGRGRETQYF.

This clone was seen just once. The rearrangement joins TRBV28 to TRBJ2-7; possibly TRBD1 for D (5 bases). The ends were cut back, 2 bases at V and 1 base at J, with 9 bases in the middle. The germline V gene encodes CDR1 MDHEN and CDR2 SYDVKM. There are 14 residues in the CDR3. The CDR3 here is CASSLQGRSYEQYF. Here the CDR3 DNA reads TGTGCCAGCAGTTTACAGGGAAGGTCCTACGAGCAGTACTTC.